Sequencing of this T cell receptor (beta chain) was carried out in a study of shared clonotypes between healthy human individuals. Overall study findings and caveats: Donor scarcity curtailed the genetic and exposure-history diversity represented herein.

Germline V gene data show CDR1 as SNHLY and CDR2 as FYNNEI. Deletions cut 7 bases from V and 5 bases from J, with 18 bases between. This CDR3 is built from 14 residues. Deep level was the assay's run setting. Method: immunoSEQ multiplex PCR; TCRdb's copy keeps in-frame clones and lacks some. The data hold about 490,000 clones, with approximately 80% observed a single time. The donor cohort consisted entirely of Caucasian adults residing in Nashville, Tennessee. This clone was counted once. Its antigen is not identified. The J gene is TRBJ2-7, the V gene TRBV2, with a tentative D call TRBD2 (6 bases). This sequence originates from a woman in her forties in good health. Some clones in this sample may be carry-over from other donors' samples. What was sequenced was PBMCs. CDR3 in amino acids: CASTNTGLAHEQYF. CDR3 nucleotide sequence: TGTGCCAGCACTAATACGGGACTTGCTCACGAGCAGTACTTC.